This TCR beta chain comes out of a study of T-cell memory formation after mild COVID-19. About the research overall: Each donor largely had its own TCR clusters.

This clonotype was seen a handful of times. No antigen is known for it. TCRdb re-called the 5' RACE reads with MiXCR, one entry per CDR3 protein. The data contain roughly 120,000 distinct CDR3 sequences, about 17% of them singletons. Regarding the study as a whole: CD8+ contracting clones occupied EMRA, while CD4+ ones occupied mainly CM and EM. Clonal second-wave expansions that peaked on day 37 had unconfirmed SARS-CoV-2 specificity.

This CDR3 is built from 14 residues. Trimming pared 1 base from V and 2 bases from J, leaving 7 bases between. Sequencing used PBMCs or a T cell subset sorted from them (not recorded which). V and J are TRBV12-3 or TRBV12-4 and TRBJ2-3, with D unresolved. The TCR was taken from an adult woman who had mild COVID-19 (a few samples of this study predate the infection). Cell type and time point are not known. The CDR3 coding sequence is TGTGCCAGCAGTTTAGACAGCTACACAGATACGCAGTATTTT. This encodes CASSLDSYTDTQYF.